The T cell receptor (beta chain) under discussion was sequenced for a study of cytomegalovirus exposure and HLA in healthy donors. There are a few counts of this clone. The primer mix had 60 Vbeta and 13 Jbeta primers. Repertoires were generated with immunoSEQ multiplex PCR, while TCRdb's copy carries only in-frame clones and drops some. The repertoire holds 100,000 to 150,000 clones, with approximately 8.9% as singletons. The sample comprised PBMCs. The sequence was obtained from a woman in her thirties or forties in good health and CMV-seropositive.

The CDR3 coding sequence is TGCGCCAGCAGCTTGAGCCTGGCAGGGGGCCACACTGAAGCTTTCTTT. Protein product: CASSLSLAGGHTEAFF. The chain recombines TRBV5-1 with TRBJ1-1; 8 positions match TRBD1. This CDR3 comprises 16 residues. CDR1 SGHRS and CDR2 YFSETQ come from the germline V gene. J was trimmed by 3 bases and V by 1 base; bases with no gene match: 8.